This TCR beta chain is drawn from a study of technical replicates of blood from a handful of donors. V was trimmed by 6 bases and J by 5 bases, leaving 7 bases between them. The germline V gene has CDR1 MNHEY and CDR2 SMNVEV (reference sequence). CDR3 length: 11 amino acids. TCRdb's table, derived via immunoSEQ multiplex PCR, lists solely in-frame clones and lacks some. The sample holds some 87,000 clones; roughly 96% are singletons and the top ten take roughly 0.33%. The chain has TRBV27 and TRBJ2-5; D remains ambiguous. Sequencing was done on a sample of T cells isolated from PBMCs. This clonotype was sampled from a human donor in good health. Written as DNA, the CDR3 is TGTGCCAGCAGGTTTCTGGAGACCCAGTACTTC. Amino acids: CASRFLETQYF.